The 23 T cell receptor beta chains below come from one sample, sequenced in a study of response to subunit inactivated influenza vaccine. From the RT-PCR reads, TCRdb called clonotypes with MiXCR, one entry per CDR3 protein. The sample lists 500,000 to 600,000 distinct CDR3 sequences, approximately 7.1% occurring once. Source: PBMCs from blood, taken roughly 24 months after vaccination. These receptors were obtained from a man aged 50-75 years who received an inactivated influenza vaccine.

This clonotype was seen a few times. This chain links TRBV11-1 with TRBJ2-3, with D possibly called TRBD1 or TRBD2 (5 bases each). The V gene lost 6 bases and the J gene lost 1 base, with 23 bases spanning the gap. There are 18 residues in the CDR3. Germline V gene data show CDR1 as SGHAT and CDR2 as FQDESV (reference sequence). This CDR3 is CASRPSRAAGRGTDTQYF. The CDR3 coding sequence is TGTGCCAGCAGACCCTCCCGAGCCGCGGGCAGGGGCACAGATACGCAGTATTTT.

The rearrangement uses TRBV7-2 and TRBJ2-6; D is ambiguous. CDR1 SGHTA and CDR2 FQGNSA come from the germline V gene. The CDR3 runs to 17 residues. V lost 0 bases and J lost 0, with 9 bases in between. The CDR3, as DNA: TGTGCCAGCAGCTTAGCGGTCGCTTCCTCTGGGGCCAACGTCCTGACTTTC. Amino acids: CASSLAVASSGANVLTF.

In regard to this clonotype: An end of the junction differs from the germline gene, which may be a read error. V gene TRBV4-2 combines with J gene TRBJ2-5; no firm D call. CDR1 LGHNA and CDR2 YNFKEQ come from the germline V gene. The CDR3 consists of 14 residues. This chain's CDR3 is CARSQVLIQETQYF. Written as DNA, the CDR3 is TGTGCCAGAAGCCAAGTCCTCATCCAAGAGACCCAGTACTTC.

This clonotype was found a few times. This sequence joins TRBV5-1 and TRBJ2-2; D perhaps matches TRBD1 (5 bases). V was pared by 0 bases and J by 6 bases, with 6 bases between. There are 13 residues in the CDR3. Germline-derived CDR1 and CDR2 are SGHRS and YFSETQ. The CDR3 nucleotides read TGCGCCAGCAGCTTGGGACAGTCCGGGGAGCTGTTTTTT. Translating it yields CASSLGQSGELFF.

This rearrangement joins TRBV11-1 to TRBJ2-5, with 8 bases matching TRBD2. V shed 5 bases, J shed 5 bases, and the junction held 10 bases outside the gene matches. The CDR3 has 15 residues. Germline V gives CDR1 SGHAT, CDR2 FQDESV (reference sequence). Written as DNA, the CDR3 is TGTGCCAGCAGCCCTCTCCAGCGGGAGAGGGAGACCCAGTACTTC. Its protein is CASSPLQRERETQYF.

The table lists this clonotype with a few counts. The genes are TRBV28 and TRBJ1-2, with 7 bases identical to TRBD1. CDR3 length: 13 amino acids. Germline-derived CDR1 and CDR2 are MDHEN and SYDVKM. The J segment lost 7 bases and the V segment lost 6 bases, leaving 8 bases of the junction unmatched. CDR3 nucleotides: TGTGCCAGCAGCCAAGGGGGCGTCGGTGGCTACACCTTC. This encodes CASSQGGVGGYTF.

This sequence joins TRBV3-1 and TRBJ2-4, with 8 bases that match TRBD2. V was clipped by 5 bases and J by 6 bases; unmatched bases: 12. Germline values: CDR1 LGHDT, CDR2 YNNKEL (reference sequence). The CDR3 is made up of 16 amino acids. The CDR3 here is CASSSRLARGLNIQYF. In nucleotides, the CDR3 is TGTGCCAGCAGCTCCCGACTAGCGCGAGGTTTAAACATTCAGTACTTC.

This clonotype has only a few counts. The rearrangement joins TRBV7-2 to TRBJ2-5; D might be TRBD1 or TRBD2, each matching 6 bases. CDR1 is SGHTA and CDR2 is FQGNSA in the germline V gene. V was trimmed by 7 bases and J by 3 bases, leaving 15 bases between them. CDR3 length: 14 amino acids. The CDR3 DNA sequence: TGTGCCAGCATGTCGCAAGGGGGGAAAGAGACCCAGTACTTC. Translation: CASMSQGGKETQYF.

V gene TRBV20-1 combines with J gene TRBJ1-1; tentative D call: TRBD1 (6 bases). There are 14 residues in the CDR3. V lost 4 bases and J 0 bases, leaving 12 bases between the germline ends. In germline, CDR1 is DFQATT, CDR2 SNEGSKA (reference sequence). CDR3 residues: CSAKGGDLNTEAFF. DNA of the CDR3: TGCAGTGCTAAGGGGGGGGACCTGAACACTGAAGCTTTCTTT.

This clonotype was found many times. This chain links TRBV11-3 with TRBJ2-1; 9 nucleotides line up with TRBD1. The CDR3 runs 15 residues. The germline V gene has CDR1 SGHNT and CDR2 YENEEA. Losses at the gene ends were 5 bases for V and 4 bases for J; bases not matched to a gene: 6. The DNA for the CDR3 is TGTGCCAGCAGCCCTAGACAGGGGGGTTACAATGAGCAGTTCTTC. Translated, it gives CASSPRQGGYNEQFF. The full variable domain, with the rest looked up from reference TRBV11-3 and TRBJ2-1, is EAGVVQSPRYKIIEKKQPVAFWCNPISGHNTLYWYLQNLGQGPELLIRYENEEAVDDSQLPKDRFSAERLKGVDSTLKIQPAELGDSAVYLCASSPRQGGYNEQFFGPGTRLTVL.

This rearrangement joins TRBV20-1 to TRBJ2-1, with 8 bases that match TRBD2. The CDR3 contains 15 residues. V lost 0 bases and J lost 6; bases outside the gene matches: 7. Germline CDR1 reads DFQATT; CDR2 reads SNEGSKA (reference sequence). The CDR3 region is CSARDRAGARNEQFF. CDR3 nucleotide sequence: TGCAGTGCTAGAGATAGAGCGGGAGCCCGCAATGAGCAGTTCTTC.

This clonotype was seen a handful of times. The genes are TRBV18 and TRBJ2-2, with 13 bases fitting TRBD2. V dropped 3 bases and J dropped 6; count of bases not matched to a gene: 13. The CDR3 has 19 residues. Germline CDR1 reads KGHSH; CDR2 reads LQKENI. The chain's CDR3 is CASSPTGQGLAGPSGELFF. CDR3 DNA: TGTGCCAGCTCACCTACCGGACAGGGACTAGCGGGGCCATCCGGGGAGCTGTTTTTT.

In its sample, this clonotype was seen many times. The chain employs TRBV19 and TRBJ1-2; D remains ambiguous. The CDR3 is made up of 11 amino acids. Trimming took 11 bases from V and 0 from J, leaving 7 bases between them. Looked up from germline, CDR1 is LNHDA and CDR2 is SQIVND (reference sequence). CDR3 loop: CASGPNYGYTF. For the CDR3, the DNA is TGTGCCTCGGGTCCTAACTATGGCTACACCTTC.

V and J are TRBV5-1 and TRBJ2-1; D remains ambiguous. The CDR3 length is 14 residues. The V gene's germline CDR1 is SGHRS and CDR2 YFSETQ. Trimming pared 0 bases from V and 10 bases from J, leaving 14 bases between. CDR3 region: CASSLVSLADEQFF. The CDR3 DNA reads TGCGCCAGCAGCTTGGTATCACTCGCAGACGAGCAGTTCTTC.

This clonotype has ten or more counts. The genes are TRBV11-2 and TRBJ1-2; D gene ambiguous. V was clipped by 5 bases and J by 2 bases, with 12 bases between them. The CDR3 is 14 residues long. The germline V gene has CDR1 SGHAT and CDR2 FQNNGV. The chain's CDR3 is CASSPGRWNYGYTF. The CDR3 bases are TGTGCCAGCAGCCCCGGGCGTTGGAACTATGGCTACACCTTC.

This rearrangement joins TRBV9 to TRBJ2-2, with D possibly TRBD2 on 6 matching bases. The CDR3 totals 17 residues. CDR1 and CDR2 (germline): SGDLS, YYNGEE. Trimming pared 4 bases from V and 6 bases from J, leaving 22 bases between. DNA of the CDR3: TGTGCCAGCAGCCCCCTCGACCTAGGACCTAGCGCCGGGGAGCTGTTTTTT. As protein: CASSPLDLGPSAGELFF.

This clonotype was seen ten or more times. This chain links TRBV7-8 with TRBJ1-3, with a weak D call TRBD1 (6 bases). Trimming cost V 5 bases and J 0 bases, with 14 bases left between them. CDR3 length: 16 amino acids. The germline V gene encodes CDR1 SGHVS and CDR2 FQNEAQ. The CDR3 sequence: CASSPPLRGSGNTIYF. CDR3 nucleotide sequence: TGTGCCAGCAGCCCCCCTCTCAGGGGCTCTGGAAACACCATATATTTT. Using reference TRBV7-8 and TRBJ1-3 for the parts outside the CDR3, the full variable domain is GAGVSQSPRYKVAKRGQDVALRCDPISGHVSLFWYQQALGQGPEFLTYFQNEAQLDKSGLPSDRFFAERPEGSVSTLKIQRTQQEDSAVYLCASSPPLRGSGNTIYFGEGSWLTVV.

In its sample, this clonotype was seen a few times. V and J are TRBV11-2 and TRBJ2-7; possibly TRBD1 for D (6 bases). Trimming shortened V by 5 bases and J by 3 bases, and 11 bases separated the two germline ends. The germline gives CDR1 SGHAT, CDR2 FQNNGV. The CDR3 covers 13 residues. CDR3 loop: CASSQSGDYEQYF. The DNA for the CDR3 is TGTGCCAGCAGCCAGTCAGGGGACTACGAGCAGTACTTC.

This clonotype was observed many times. V gene TRBV7-2 combines with J gene TRBJ2-2; 10 bases agree with TRBD1. V shed 0 bases and J 15 bases; nucleotides not matched to a gene: 4. The V gene's germline CDR1 is SGHTA and CDR2 FQGNSA. The CDR3 consists of 13 residues. The CDR3 DNA is TGTGCCAGCAGCTTAGCCCGGACAGGGGGGTTGTTTTTT. As protein: CASSLARTGGLFF.

This rearrangement joins TRBV20-1 to TRBJ1-6, with a tentative D call TRBD1 (5 bases). Trimming removed 6 bases from V and 10 bases from J, with 22 bases in between. In germline, CDR1 is DFQATT, CDR2 SNEGSKA (reference sequence). There are 15 residues in the CDR3. CDR3 region: CSAPGGEGVGSPLHF. CDR3 nucleotide sequence: TGCAGTGCCCCGGGGGGGGAAGGGGTGGGGTCACCCCTCCACTTT.

With respect to this clonotype: The junction departs from the called germline gene at one end, perhaps through a read error. The chain carries TRBV5-1 and TRBJ1-1; D might be TRBD1 (5 bases). The germline gives CDR1 SGHRS, CDR2 YFSETQ. This CDR3 comprises 13 residues. DNA of the CDR3: TGCGCCAGCGGCTTGGTGGCAGGGACTGAAGCTTTCTTT. It translates to CASGLVAGTEAFF.

The V and J genes are TRBV2 and TRBJ1-6, with D uncertain. The CDR3 consists of 13 residues. In germline, CDR1 is SNHLY, CDR2 FYNNEI. Trimming took 7 bases from V and 6 from J, leaving 10 bases between them. The CDR3 protein is CASMAVINSPLHF. DNA for the CDR3: TGTGCCAGCATGGCGGTTATTAATTCACCCCTCCACTTT.

The rearrangement uses TRBV4-3 and TRBJ2-2; D remains ambiguous. The V gene's germline CDR1 is LGHNA and CDR2 YSLEER. The ends were cut back, 3 bases at V and 4 bases at J, with 12 bases in the middle. The CDR3 covers 15 residues. CDR3 sequence: CASSHGYGVTGELFF. In nucleotides, the CDR3 is TGCGCCAGCAGCCACGGCTACGGAGTCACCGGGGAGCTGTTTTTT.